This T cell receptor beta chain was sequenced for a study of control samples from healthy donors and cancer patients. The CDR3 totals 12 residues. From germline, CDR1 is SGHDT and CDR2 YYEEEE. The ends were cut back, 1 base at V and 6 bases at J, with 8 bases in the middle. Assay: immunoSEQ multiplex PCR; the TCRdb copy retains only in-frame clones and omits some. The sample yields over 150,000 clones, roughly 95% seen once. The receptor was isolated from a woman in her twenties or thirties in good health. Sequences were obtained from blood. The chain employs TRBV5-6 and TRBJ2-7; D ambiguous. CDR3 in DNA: TGTGCCAGCAGCTTGCCAGGCGGCGAGCAGTACTTC. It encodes CASSLPGGEQYF.